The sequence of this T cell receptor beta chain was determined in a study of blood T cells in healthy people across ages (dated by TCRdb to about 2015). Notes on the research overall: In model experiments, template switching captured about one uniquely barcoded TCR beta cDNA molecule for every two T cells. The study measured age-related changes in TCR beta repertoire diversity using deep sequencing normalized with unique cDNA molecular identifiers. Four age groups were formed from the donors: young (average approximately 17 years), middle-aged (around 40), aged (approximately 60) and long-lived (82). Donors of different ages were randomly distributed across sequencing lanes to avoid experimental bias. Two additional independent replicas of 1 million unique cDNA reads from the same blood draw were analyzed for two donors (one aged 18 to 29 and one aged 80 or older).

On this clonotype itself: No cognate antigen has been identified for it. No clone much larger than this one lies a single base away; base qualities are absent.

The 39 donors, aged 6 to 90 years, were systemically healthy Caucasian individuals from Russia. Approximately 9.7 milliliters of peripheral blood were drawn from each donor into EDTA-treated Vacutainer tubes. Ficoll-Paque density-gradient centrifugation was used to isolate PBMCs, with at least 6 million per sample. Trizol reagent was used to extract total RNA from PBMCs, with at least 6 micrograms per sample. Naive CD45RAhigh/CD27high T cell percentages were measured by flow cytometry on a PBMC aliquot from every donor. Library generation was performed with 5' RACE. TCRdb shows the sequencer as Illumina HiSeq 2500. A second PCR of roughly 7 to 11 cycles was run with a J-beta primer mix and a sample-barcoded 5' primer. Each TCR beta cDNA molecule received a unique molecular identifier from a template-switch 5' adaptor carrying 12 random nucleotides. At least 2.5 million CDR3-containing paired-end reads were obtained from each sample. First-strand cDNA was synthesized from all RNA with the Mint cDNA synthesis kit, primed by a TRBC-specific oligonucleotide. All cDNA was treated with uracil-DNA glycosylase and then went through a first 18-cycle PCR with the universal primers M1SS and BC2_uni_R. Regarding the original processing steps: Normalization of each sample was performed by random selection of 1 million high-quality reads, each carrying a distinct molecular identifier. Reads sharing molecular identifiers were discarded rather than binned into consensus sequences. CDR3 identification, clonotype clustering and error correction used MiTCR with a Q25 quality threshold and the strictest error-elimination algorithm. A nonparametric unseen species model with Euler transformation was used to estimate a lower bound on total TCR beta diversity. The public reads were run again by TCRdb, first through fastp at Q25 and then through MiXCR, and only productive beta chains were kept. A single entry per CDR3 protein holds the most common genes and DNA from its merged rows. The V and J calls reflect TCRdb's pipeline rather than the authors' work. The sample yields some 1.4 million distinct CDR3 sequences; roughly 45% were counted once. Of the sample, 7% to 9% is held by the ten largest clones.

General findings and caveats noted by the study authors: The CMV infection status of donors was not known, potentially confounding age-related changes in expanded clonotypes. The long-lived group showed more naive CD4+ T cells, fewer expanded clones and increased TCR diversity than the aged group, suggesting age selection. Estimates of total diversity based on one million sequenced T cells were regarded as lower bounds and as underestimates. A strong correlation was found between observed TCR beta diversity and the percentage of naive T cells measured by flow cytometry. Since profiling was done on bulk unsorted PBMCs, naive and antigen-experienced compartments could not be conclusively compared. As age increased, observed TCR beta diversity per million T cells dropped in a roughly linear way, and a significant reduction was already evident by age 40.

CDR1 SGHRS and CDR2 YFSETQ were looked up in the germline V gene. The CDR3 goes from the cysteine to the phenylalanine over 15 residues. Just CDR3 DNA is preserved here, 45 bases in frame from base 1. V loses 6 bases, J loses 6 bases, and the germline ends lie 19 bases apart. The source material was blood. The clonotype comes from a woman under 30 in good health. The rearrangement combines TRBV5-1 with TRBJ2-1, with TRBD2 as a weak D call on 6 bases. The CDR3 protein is CASTFTGTPSNEQFF. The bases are TGCGCCAGCACCTTTACCGGGACTCCCTCCAATGAGCAGTTCTTC.